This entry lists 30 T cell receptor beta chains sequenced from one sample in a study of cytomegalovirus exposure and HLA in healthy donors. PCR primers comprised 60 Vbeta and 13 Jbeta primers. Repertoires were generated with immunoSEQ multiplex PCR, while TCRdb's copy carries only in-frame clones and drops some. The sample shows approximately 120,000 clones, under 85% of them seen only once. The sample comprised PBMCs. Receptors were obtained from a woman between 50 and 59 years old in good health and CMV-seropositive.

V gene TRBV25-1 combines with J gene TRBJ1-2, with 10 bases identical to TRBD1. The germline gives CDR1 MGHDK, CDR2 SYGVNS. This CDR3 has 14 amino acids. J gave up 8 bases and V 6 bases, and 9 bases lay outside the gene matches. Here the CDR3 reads CASSEGTGARGYTF. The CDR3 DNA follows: TGTGCCAGCAGCGAAGGGACAGGGGCGCGGGGCTACACCTTC.

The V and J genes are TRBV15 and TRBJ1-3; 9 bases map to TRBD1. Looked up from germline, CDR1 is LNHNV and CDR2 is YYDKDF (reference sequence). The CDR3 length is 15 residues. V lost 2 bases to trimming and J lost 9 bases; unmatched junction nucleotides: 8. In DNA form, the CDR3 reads TGTGCCACCAGCAGATCGGGACAGGGCTTCGGCACCATATATTTT. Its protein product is CATSRSGQGFGTIYF.

CDR3 region: CASSSSGAGNTIYF. The CDR3 region has the DNA TGTGCCAGCAGTTCCTCAGGGGCTGGAAACACCATATATTTT. The J gene is TRBJ1-3, the V gene TRBV7-9, with D tentatively TRBD1 (6 bases). The V end was cut by 6 bases, the J end by 2 bases, with 11 bases between. Germline loops: CDR1 SEHNR, CDR2 FQNEAQ (reference sequence). The CDR3 extends over 14 amino acids.

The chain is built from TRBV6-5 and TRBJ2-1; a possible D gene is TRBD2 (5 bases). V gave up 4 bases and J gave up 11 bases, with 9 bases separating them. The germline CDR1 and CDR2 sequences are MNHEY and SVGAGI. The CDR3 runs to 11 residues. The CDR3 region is CASSSDYKQFF. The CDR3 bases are TGTGCCAGCAGTTCCGACTACAAGCAGTTCTTC.

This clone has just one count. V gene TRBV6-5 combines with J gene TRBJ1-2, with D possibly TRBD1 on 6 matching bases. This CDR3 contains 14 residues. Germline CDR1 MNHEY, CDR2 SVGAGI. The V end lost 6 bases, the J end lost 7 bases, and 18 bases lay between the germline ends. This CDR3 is CASRTGTSNVGYTF. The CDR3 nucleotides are TGTGCCAGCAGAACCGGGACAAGCAACGTTGGCTACACCTTC.

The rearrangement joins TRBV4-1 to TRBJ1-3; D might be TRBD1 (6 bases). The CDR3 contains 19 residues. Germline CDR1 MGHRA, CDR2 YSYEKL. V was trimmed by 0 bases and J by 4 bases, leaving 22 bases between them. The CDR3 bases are TGCGCCAGCAGCCAAGAGGGGGGGAGGGGGGGGGCGTCGGGAAACACCATATATTTT. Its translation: CASSQEGGRGGASGNTIYF.

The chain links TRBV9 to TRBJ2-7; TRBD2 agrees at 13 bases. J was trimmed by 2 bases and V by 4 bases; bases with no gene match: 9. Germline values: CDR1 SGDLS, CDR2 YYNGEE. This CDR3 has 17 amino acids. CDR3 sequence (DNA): TGTGCCAGCAGCTCCTCCGGGACTAGCGGGACCCCCTACGAGCAGTACTTC. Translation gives CASSSSGTSGTPYEQYF.

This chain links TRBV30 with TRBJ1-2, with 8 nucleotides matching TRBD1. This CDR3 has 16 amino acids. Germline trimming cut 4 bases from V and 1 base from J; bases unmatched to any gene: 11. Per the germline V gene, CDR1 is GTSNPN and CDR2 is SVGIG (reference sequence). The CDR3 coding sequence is TGTGCCTGGACCATCGCCGGGACAGGCGTTAACTATGGCTACACCTTC. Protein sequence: CAWTIAGTGVNYGYTF.

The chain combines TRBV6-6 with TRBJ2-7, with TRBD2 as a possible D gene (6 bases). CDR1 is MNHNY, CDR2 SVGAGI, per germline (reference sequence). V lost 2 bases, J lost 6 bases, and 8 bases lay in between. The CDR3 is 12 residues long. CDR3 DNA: TGTGCCAGCAGTTACGTGGGAGGCGAGCAGTACTTC. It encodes CASSYVGGEQYF.

CDR3 nucleotides: TGTGCCAGCAGTGCCGGGACTGTTCCCGGGGAGCTGTTTTTT. It codes for CASSAGTVPGELFF. The chain is built from TRBV2 and TRBJ2-2; D might be TRBD2 (6 bases). The CDR3 runs 14 residues. Germline CDR1 reads SNHLY; CDR2 reads FYNNEI. V gave up 4 bases and J gave up 6 bases, with 12 bases separating them.

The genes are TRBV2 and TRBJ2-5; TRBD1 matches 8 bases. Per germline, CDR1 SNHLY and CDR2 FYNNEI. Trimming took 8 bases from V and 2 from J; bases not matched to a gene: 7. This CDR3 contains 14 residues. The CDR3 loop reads CASFRDRGQETQYF. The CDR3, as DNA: TGTGCCAGCTTCAGAGACAGGGGACAAGAGACCCAGTACTTC. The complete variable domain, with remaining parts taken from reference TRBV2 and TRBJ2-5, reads EPEVTQTPSHQVTQMGQEVILRCVPISNHLYFYWYRQILGQKVEFLVSFYNNEISEKSEIFDDQFSVERPDGSNFTLKIRSTKLEDSAMYFCASFRDRGQETQYFGPGTRLLVL.

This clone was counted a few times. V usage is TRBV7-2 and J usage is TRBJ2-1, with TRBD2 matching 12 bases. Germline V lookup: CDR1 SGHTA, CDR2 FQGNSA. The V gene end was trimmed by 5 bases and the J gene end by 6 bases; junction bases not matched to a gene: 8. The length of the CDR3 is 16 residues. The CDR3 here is CASSRYGLAGINEQFF. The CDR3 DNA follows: TGTGCCAGCAGCCGATACGGACTAGCGGGAATCAATGAGCAGTTCTTC.

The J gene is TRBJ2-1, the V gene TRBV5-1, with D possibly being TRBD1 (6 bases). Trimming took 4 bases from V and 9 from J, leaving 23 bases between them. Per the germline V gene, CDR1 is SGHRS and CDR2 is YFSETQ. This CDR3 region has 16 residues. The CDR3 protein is CASSILSGRDKGEQFF. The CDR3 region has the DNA TGCGCCAGCAGCATCCTTTCAGGCAGGGACAAAGGTGAGCAGTTCTTC. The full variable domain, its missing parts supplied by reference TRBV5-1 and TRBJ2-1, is KAGVTQTPRYLIKTRGQQVTLSCSPISGHRSVSWYQQTPGQGLQFLFEYFSETQRNKGNFPGRFSGRQFSNSRSEMNVSTLELGDSALYLCASSILSGRDKGEQFFGPGTRLTVL.

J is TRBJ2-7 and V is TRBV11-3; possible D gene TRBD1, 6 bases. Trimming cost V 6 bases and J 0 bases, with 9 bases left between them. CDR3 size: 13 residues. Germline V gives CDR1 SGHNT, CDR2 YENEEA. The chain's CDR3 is CASSTGSSYEQYF. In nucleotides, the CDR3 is TGTGCCAGCAGTACAGGGAGCTCCTACGAGCAGTACTTC.

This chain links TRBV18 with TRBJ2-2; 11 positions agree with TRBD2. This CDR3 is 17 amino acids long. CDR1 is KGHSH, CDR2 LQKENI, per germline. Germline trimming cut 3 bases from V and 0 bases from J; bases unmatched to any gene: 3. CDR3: CASSPLLAGANTGELFF. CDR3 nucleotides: TGTGCCAGCTCACCCTTACTAGCGGGGGCGAACACCGGGGAGCTGTTTTTT. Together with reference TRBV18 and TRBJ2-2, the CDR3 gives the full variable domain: NAGVMQNPRHLVRRRGQEARLRCSPMKGHSHVYWYRQLPEEGLKFMVYLQKENIIDESGMPKERFSAEFPKEGPSILRIQQVVRGDSAAYFCASSPLLAGANTGELFFGEGSRLTVL.

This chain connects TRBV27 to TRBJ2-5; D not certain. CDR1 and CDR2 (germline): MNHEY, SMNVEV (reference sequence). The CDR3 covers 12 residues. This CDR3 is CTLEPSRETQYF. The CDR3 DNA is TGTACCCTCGAGCCTAGTCGGGAGACCCAGTACTTC.

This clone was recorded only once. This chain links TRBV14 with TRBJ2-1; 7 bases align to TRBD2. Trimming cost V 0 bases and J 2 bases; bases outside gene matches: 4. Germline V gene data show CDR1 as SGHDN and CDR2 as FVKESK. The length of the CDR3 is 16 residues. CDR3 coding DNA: TGTGCCAGCAGCCAAGATGGTGGGAGGGCCTACAATGAGCAGTTCTTC. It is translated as CASSQDGGRAYNEQFF.

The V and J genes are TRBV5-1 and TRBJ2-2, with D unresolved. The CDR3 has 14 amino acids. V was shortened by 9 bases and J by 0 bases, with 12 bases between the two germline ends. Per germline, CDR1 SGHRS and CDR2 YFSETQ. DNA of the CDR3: TGCGCCACCCAGTCGTCACCGAACACCGGGGAGCTGTTTTTT. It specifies CATQSSPNTGELFF.

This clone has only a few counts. The CDR3 DNA is TGCAGCTCCGGACTAGCGCAGAAAAACAATGAGCAGTTCTTC. It specifies CSSGLAQKNNEQFF. V is TRBV29-1 and J is TRBJ2-1, with 9 bases that match TRBD2. This CDR3 has 14 amino acids. V was pared by 8 bases and J by 5 bases, with 10 bases of the junction left unmatched. Germline V gene lookup returns CDR1 SQVTM and CDR2 ANQGSEA.

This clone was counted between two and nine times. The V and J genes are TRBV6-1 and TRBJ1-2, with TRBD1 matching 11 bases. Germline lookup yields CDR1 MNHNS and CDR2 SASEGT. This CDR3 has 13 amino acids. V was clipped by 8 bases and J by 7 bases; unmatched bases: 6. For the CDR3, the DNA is TGTGCCAGCCTAGGACAGGGGGCGTTTGGCTACACCTTC. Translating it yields CASLGQGAFGYTF.

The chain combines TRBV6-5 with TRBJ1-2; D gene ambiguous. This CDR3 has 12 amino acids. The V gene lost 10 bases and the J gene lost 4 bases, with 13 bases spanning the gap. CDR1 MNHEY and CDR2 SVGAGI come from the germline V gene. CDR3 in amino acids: CATQTEIYGYTF. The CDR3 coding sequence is TGTGCCACGCAAACAGAGATCTATGGCTACACCTTC.

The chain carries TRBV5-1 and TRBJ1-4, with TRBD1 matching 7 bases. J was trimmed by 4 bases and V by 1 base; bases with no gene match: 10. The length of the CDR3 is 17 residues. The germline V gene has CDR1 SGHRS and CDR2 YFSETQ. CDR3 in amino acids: CASSLRAVTGLNEKLFF. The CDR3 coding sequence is TGCGCCAGCAGCTTGCGGGCCGTGACAGGGCTTAATGAAAAACTGTTTTTT.

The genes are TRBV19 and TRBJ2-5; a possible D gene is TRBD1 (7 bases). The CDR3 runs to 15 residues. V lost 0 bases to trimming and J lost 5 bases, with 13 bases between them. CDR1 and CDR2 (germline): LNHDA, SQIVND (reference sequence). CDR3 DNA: TGTGCCAGTAGTATAGAGACACAGGGGAGGGAGACCCAGTACTTC. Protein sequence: CASSIETQGRETQYF.

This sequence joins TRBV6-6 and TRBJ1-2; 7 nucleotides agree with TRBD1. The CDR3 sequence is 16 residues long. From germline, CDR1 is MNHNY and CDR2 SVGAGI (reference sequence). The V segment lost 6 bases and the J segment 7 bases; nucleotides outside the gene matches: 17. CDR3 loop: CASSRGQDKRSGGYTF. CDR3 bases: TGTGCCAGCAGCCGAGGACAGGATAAGAGGAGTGGTGGCTACACCTTC.

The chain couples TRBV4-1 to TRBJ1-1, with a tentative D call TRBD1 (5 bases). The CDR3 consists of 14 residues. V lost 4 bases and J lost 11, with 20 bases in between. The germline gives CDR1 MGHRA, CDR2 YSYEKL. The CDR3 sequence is CASSPHLGLPKAFF. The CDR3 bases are TGCGCCAGCAGCCCCCACTTGGGACTGCCGAAGGCTTTCTTT.

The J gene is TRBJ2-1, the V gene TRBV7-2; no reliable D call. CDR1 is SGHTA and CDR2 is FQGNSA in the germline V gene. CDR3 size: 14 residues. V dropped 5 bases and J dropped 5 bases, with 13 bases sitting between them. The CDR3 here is CASSTSYADNEQFF. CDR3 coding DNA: TGTGCCAGCAGCACATCGTACGCCGACAATGAGCAGTTCTTC.

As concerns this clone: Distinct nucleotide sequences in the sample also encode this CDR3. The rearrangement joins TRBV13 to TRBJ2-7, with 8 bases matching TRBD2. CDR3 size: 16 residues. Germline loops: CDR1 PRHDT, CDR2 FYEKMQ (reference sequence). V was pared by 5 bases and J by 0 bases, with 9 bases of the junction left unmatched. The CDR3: CASSLVRGVLSYEQYF. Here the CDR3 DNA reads TGTGCCAGCAGCCTAGTGCGGGGGGTTCTCTCCTACGAGCAGTACTTC.

CDR3 region: CASLGQGQGETQYF. The CDR3 region has the DNA TGTGCCAGCTTGGGGCAGGGGCAGGGCGAGACCCAGTACTTC. The chain combines TRBV5-6 with TRBJ2-5; TRBD1 might be the D (6 bases). The CDR3 sequence is 14 residues long. The germline V gene encodes CDR1 SGHDT and CDR2 YYEEEE. The V end lost 7 bases, the J end lost 5 bases, and 18 bases lay between the germline ends.

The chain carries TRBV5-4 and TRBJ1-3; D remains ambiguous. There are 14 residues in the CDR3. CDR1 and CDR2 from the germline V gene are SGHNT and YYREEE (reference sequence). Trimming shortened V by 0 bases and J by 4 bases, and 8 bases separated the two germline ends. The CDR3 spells CASSLDGVGNTIYF. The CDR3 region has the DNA TGTGCCAGCAGCTTGGACGGGGTCGGAAACACCATATATTTT.

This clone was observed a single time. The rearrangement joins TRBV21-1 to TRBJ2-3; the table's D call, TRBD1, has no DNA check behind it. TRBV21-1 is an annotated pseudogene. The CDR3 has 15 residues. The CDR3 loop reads CASSSLADCTDTQYF. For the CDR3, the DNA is TGTGCCAGCAGCTCCCTGGCCGATTGCACAGATACGCAGTATTTT.